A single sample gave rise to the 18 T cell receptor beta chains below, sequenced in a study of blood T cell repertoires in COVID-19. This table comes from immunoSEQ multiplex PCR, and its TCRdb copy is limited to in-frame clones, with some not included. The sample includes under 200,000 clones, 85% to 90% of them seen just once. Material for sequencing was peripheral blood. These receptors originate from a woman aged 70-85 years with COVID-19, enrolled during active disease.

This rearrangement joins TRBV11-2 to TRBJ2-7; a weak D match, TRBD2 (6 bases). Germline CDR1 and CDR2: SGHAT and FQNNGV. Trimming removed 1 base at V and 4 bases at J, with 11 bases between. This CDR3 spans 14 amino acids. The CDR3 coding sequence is TGTGCCAGCAGCTTAGTAGGGGCGGGGTACGAGCAGTACTTC. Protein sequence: CASSLVGAGYEQYF.

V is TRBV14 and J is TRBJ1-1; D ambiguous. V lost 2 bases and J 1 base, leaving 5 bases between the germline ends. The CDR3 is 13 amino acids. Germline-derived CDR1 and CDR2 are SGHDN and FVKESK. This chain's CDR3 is CASSQQKNTEAFF. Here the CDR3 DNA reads TGTGCCAGCAGCCAACAGAAGAACACTGAAGCTTTCTTT.

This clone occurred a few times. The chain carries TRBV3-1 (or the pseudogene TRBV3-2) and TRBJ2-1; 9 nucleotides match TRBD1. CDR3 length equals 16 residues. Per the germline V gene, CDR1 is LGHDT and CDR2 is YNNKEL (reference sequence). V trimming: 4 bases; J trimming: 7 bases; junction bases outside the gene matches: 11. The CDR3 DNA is TGTGCCAGCAGCCGAAGAGGGACAGGGTGGGTTAATGAGCAGTTCTTC. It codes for CASSRRGTGWVNEQFF.

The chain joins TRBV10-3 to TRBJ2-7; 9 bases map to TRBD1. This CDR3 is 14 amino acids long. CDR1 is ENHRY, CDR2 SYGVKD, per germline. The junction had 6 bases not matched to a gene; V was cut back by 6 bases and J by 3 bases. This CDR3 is CAIRRTGVLYEQYF. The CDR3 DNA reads TGTGCCATCAGAAGGACAGGGGTCCTCTACGAGCAGTACTTC.

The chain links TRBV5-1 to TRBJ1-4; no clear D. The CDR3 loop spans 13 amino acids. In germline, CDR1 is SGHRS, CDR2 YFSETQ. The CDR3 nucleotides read TGCGCATCTAGGGCGGGGACTAATGAAAAACTGTTTTTT. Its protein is CASRAGTNEKLFF.

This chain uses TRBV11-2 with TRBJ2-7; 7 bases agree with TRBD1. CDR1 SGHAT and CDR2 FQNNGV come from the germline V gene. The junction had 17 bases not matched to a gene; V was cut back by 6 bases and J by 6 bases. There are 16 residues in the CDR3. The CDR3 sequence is CASRPRGRLRSLEQYF. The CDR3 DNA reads TGTGCCAGCAGGCCAAGGGGGCGGCTTCGGAGTCTCGAGCAGTACTTC.

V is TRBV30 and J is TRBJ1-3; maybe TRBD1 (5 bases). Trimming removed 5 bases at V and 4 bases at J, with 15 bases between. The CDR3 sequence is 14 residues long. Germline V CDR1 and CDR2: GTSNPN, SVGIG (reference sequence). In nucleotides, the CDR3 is TGTGCCTGGGGAGGCGGGGCGCGAGGAAACACCATATATTTT. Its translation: CAWGGGARGNTIYF. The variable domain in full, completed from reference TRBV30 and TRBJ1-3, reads SQTIHQWPATLVQPVGSPLSLECTVEGTSNPNLYWYRQAAGRGLQLLFYSVGIGQISSEVPQNLSASRPQDRQFILSSKKLLLSDSGFYLCAWGGGARGNTIYFGEGSWLTVV.

Here the CDR3 reads CASSSFTGPYSNQPQHF. DNA for the CDR3: TGTGCCAGTAGTAGTTTTACAGGGCCCTATAGCAATCAGCCCCAGCATTTT. V and J are TRBV19 and TRBJ1-5; TRBD1 is a possible D gene (6 bases). Trimming left V 4 bases short and J 0 bases short, with 16 bases between. This CDR3 comprises 17 residues. Germline assignment: CDR1 LNHDA and CDR2 SQIVND (reference sequence).

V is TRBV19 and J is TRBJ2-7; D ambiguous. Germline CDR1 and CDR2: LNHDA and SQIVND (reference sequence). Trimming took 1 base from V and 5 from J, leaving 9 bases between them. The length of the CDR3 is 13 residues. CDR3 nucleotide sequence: TGTGCCAGTAGTATAGGGCAGTCCAACGAGCAGTACTTC. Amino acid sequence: CASSIGQSNEQYF.

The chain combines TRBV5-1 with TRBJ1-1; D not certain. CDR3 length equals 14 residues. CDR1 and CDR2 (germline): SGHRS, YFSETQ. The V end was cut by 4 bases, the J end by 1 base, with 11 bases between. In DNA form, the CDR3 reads TGCGCCAGCAGCCCTTTAGGGAGGAACACTGAAGCTTTCTTT. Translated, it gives CASSPLGRNTEAFF.

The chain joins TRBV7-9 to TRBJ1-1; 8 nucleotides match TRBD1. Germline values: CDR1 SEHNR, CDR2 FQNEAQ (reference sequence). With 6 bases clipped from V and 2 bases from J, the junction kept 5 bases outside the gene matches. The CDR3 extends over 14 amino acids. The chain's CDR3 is CASRQDRANTEAFF. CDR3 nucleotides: TGTGCCAGCAGACAGGACAGGGCCAACACTGAAGCTTTCTTT.

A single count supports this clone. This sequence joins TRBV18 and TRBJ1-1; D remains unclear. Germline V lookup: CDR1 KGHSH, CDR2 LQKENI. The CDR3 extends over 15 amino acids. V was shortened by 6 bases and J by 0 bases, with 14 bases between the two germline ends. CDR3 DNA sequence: TGTGCCAGCTCGAGAGAGGGTTCTATGAACACTGAAGCTTTCTTT. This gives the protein CASSREGSMNTEAFF.

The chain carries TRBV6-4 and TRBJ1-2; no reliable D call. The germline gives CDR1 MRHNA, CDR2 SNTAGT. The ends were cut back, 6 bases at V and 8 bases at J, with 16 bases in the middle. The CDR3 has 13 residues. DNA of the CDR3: TGTGCCAGCAGCTCCGGGAGAGGGAAAGGCTACACCTTC. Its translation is CASSSGRGKGYTF.

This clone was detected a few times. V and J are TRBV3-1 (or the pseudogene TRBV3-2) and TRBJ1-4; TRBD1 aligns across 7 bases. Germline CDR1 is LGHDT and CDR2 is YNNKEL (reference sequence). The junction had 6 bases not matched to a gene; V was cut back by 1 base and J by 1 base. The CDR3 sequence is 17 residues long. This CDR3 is CASSQVPPGGTNEKLFF. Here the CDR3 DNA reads TGTGCCAGCAGCCAAGTTCCCCCAGGGGGAACTAATGAAAAACTGTTTTTT.

DNA for the CDR3: TGTGCCAGCAGCGTAGTATCTCGGGGGGGCGGAGGCTACACCTTC. Translation: CASSVVSRGGGGYTF. The chain is built from TRBV9 and TRBJ1-2; a weak D match, TRBD1 (6 bases). This CDR3 is 15 amino acids long. Germline loops: CDR1 SGDLS, CDR2 YYNGEE. V was shortened by 0 bases and J by 8 bases, with 17 bases between the two germline ends. The variable domain in full, completed from reference TRBV9 and TRBJ1-2, reads DSGVTQTPKHLITATGQRVTLRCSPRSGDLSVYWYQQSLDQGLQFLIQYYNGEERAKGNILERFSAQQFPDLHSELNLSSLELGDSALYFCASSVVSRGGGGYTFGSGTRLTVV.

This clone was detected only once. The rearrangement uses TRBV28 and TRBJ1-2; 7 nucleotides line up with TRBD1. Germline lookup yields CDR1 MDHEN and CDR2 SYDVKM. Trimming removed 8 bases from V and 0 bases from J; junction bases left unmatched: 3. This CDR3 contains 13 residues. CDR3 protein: CASSTGANYGYTF. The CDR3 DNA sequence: TGTGCCAGCTCTACAGGGGCTAACTATGGCTACACCTTC.

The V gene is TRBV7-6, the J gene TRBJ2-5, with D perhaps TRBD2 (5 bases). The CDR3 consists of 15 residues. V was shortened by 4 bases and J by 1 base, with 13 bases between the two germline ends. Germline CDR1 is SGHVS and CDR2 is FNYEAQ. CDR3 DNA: TGTGCCAGCAGCTCCACCTACGCGGGCCAAGAGACCCAGTACTTC. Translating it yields CASSSTYAGQETQYF.

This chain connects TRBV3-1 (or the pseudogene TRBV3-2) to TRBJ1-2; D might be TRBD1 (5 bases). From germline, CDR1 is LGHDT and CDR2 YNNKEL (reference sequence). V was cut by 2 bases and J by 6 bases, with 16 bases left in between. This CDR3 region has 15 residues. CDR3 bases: TGTGCCAGCAGCCAAAGAGGCAGGGTACGGGATGGCTACACCTTC. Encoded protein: CASSQRGRVRDGYTF.